These 4 T cell receptor beta chains came from one sample sequenced in a study of T cell responses to AZD1222 COVID-19 vaccine. Sequenced by immunoSEQ multiplex PCR; TCRdb stores in-frame clones only, minus some. The sample yields 150,000 to 200,000 clones, approximately 89% seen once. Sequencing was performed on peripheral blood, taken 28 days after the second AZD1222 dose. The receptors stem from an adult who received the AZD1222 COVID-19 vaccine.

This chain links TRBV9 with TRBJ2-7; D possibly corresponds to TRBD2 (5 bases). Trimming pared 4 bases from V and 3 bases from J, leaving 20 bases between. Per germline, CDR1 SGDLS and CDR2 YYNGEE. This CDR3 is 16 amino acids long. CDR3 sequence reads: CASSPNSEWEYYEQYF. In DNA, the CDR3 is TGTGCCAGCAGCCCCAACTCAGAATGGGAGTACTACGAGCAGTACTTC.

This clone was observed once. This sequence joins TRBV6-5 and TRBJ1-6; D call uncertain. V dropped 0 bases and J dropped 5 bases, with 2 bases sitting between them. Germline V lookup: CDR1 MNHEY, CDR2 SVGAGI. This CDR3 spans 13 amino acids. CDR3 region: CASSYSNNSPLHF. The CDR3 nucleotides read TGTGCCAGCAGTTACTCGAATAATTCACCCCTCCACTTT.

This clone came up once. The CDR3 protein is CASSPKTNQPQHF. DNA for the CDR3: TGTGCCAGCTCACCCAAAACCAATCAGCCCCAGCATTTT. This sequence joins TRBV18 and TRBJ1-5; D unclear. Trimming removed 3 bases from V and 3 bases from J, with 6 bases in between. The germline gives CDR1 KGHSH, CDR2 LQKENI. The CDR3 covers 13 residues. Looking up the rest from reference TRBV18 and TRBJ1-5 gives the full variable domain: NAGVMQNPRHLVRRRGQEARLRCSPMKGHSHVYWYRQLPEEGLKFMVYLQKENIIDESGMPKERFSAEFPKEGPSILRIQQVVRGDSAAYFCASSPKTNQPQHFGDGTRLSIL.

The chain employs TRBV12-3 or TRBV12-4 and TRBJ1-2, with 7 bases identical to TRBD1. This CDR3 comprises 13 residues. V trimming: 5 bases; J trimming: 4 bases; junction bases outside the gene matches: 4. The CDR3 DNA sequence: TGTGCCAGCAGTCGAGACAGGGCCTATGGCTACACCTTC. It specifies CASSRDRAYGYTF.